The 9 T cell receptor beta chains below come from one sample, sequenced in a study of Ad26.COV2.S vaccination and SARS-CoV-2 variants. TCRdb keeps only in-frame clones here, not all; method: immunoSEQ multiplex PCR. The table includes about 680,000 clones, around 89% detected once. Noted treatment: around 19 received Ad26.COV2.S at low or high dose, single or two shots; roughly 5 received placebo; per-sample allocation not given. Samples came from day 63 after the first vaccine or placebo injection. Specimen: peripheral blood, collected in a trial of Ad26.COV2.S vaccine versus placebo. These receptors originate from a person aged 18-65 years who received the Ad26.COV2.S COVID-19 vaccine or a placebo.

As DNA, the CDR3 is TGTGCCAGCAGCCTTCGGGAAGCGGAGACCCAGTACTTC. Residues: CASSLREAETQYF. V gene TRBV3-1 (or the pseudogene TRBV3-2) combines with J gene TRBJ2-5; the D gene is possibly TRBD2 (5 bases). Germline CDR1 and CDR2: LGHDT and YNNKEL (reference sequence). Between the trimmed V and J ends, which lost 4 bases and 5 bases, there was a span of 11 bases. This CDR3 is built from 13 residues.

Worth noting for this clone: In the same sample, other DNA sequences code for this CDR3. This chain links TRBV5-1 with TRBJ1-6; D is undetermined. The CDR3 runs 16 residues. Germline CDR1 and CDR2: SGHRS and YFSETQ. V lost 2 bases and J 0 bases, leaving 9 bases between the germline ends. The CDR3 nucleotides read TGCGCCAGCAGCTTCGGGGAATCCTCCTATAATTCACCCCTCCACTTT. Its protein product is CASSFGESSYNSPLHF.

The gene calls are TRBV25-1 and TRBJ1-2, with D possibly matching TRBD1 (6 bases). This CDR3 has 15 amino acids. V was trimmed by 8 bases and J by 2 bases, leaving 18 bases between them. In germline, CDR1 is MGHDK, CDR2 SYGVNS. CDR3 nucleotide sequence: TGTGCCAGCTCCCAACTCGGGGGGGGCAACTATGGCTACACCTTC. Its translation: CASSQLGGGNYGYTF.

The chain has TRBV24-1 and TRBJ1-2; 9 nucleotides match TRBD1. V dropped 4 bases and J dropped 5; count of bases not matched to a gene: 10. The CDR3 is made up of 16 amino acids. Germline V lookup: CDR1 KGHDR, CDR2 SFDVKD. The CDR3 loop reads CATSELLGQGGYGYTF. As DNA, the CDR3 is TGTGCCACCAGTGAACTCCTGGGACAGGGTGGATATGGCTACACCTTC.

The genes are TRBV19 and TRBJ2-5; 7 bases match TRBD2. The germline gives CDR1 LNHDA, CDR2 SQIVND (reference sequence). The J segment lost 2 bases and the V segment lost 6 bases, leaving 6 bases of the junction unmatched. The CDR3 sequence is 14 residues long. The CDR3 protein is CASSRRELQETQYF. The CDR3 nucleotides read TGTGCCAGTAGCCGGCGGGAGCTGCAAGAGACCCAGTACTTC.

CDR3 nucleotide sequence: TGTGCCAGCAGTGTGTTATCGGGAAGGTCCTACAATGAGCAGTTCTTC. The encoded protein is CASSVLSGRSYNEQFF. The rearrangement uses TRBV25-1 and TRBJ2-1, with D possibly matching TRBD2 (5 bases). The germline V and J ends were trimmed by 4 bases and 1 base, with 14 bases remaining between them. The CDR3 runs 16 residues. The germline V gene has CDR1 MGHDK and CDR2 SYGVNS.

The chain is built from TRBV5-1 and TRBJ1-4; possibly TRBD1 for D (5 bases). The germline V gene has CDR1 SGHRS and CDR2 YFSETQ. CDR3 length: 15 residues. Trimming cost V 2 bases and J 6 bases, with 14 bases left between them. CDR3 residues: CASSFIGVLDEKLFF. In DNA form, the CDR3 reads TGCGCCAGCAGCTTTATAGGGGTGTTGGATGAAAAACTGTTTTTT.

The V call is TRBV3-1 (or the pseudogene TRBV3-2), the J call TRBJ2-3, with D uncertain. The CDR3 runs to 15 residues. The germline gives CDR1 LGHDT, CDR2 YNNKEL (reference sequence). Trimming removed 4 bases from V and 3 bases from J, with 14 bases in between. CDR3 coding DNA: TGTGCCAGCAGCCCCAGCCCCGCAATGACAGATACGCAGTATTTT. It specifies CASSPSPAMTDTQYF.

This clone was recorded only once. CDR3 region: CASSLAGIYGYTF. The DNA for the CDR3 is TGTGCCAGCAGTTTAGCGGGAATCTATGGCTACACCTTC. This sequence joins TRBV12-3 or TRBV12-4 and TRBJ1-2; D uncertain. Trimming pared 0 bases from V and 4 bases from J, leaving 6 bases between. The CDR3 sequence is 13 residues long.